The rows below give T cell receptor beta chains drawn from one sample of a study of blood T cell repertoires in COVID-19. Assay used: immunoSEQ multiplex PCR; TCRdb lists only in-frame clones, some missing. The data show about 36,000 clones, approximately 80% seen once. Sequenced: peripheral blood. The receptors stem from a middle-aged man with active COVID-19. Both conserved end residues are trimmed from each CDR3. Fields, in order: V gene, J gene, CDR3 protein.

TRBV5-1,TRBJ2-5,ASSLVVGQGLKETQY
TRBV6-5,TRBJ1-2,ASSYMRGDYGYT
TRBV13,TRBJ1-1,ASSLNQGLNTEAF
TRBV29-1,TRBJ2-7,SVEGTSGQSSYEQY
TRBV9,TRBJ1-6,ASSPYPSPGTGEGSYNSPLH
TRBV7-9,TRBJ2-1,ASSPPLMTDKFNEQF
TRBV15,TRBJ2-3,ATSRDQRGGGDTQY
TRBV7-9,TRBJ2-3,ASSLVTGFTDTQY
TRBV3-1/TRBV3-2,TRBJ2-5,ASSQGGNTQY
TRBV7-2,TRBJ2-3,ASSPQAGITDTQY
TRBV15,TRBJ2-2,ATSRDRGAGSTGELF
TRBV3-1/TRBV3-2,TRBJ2-5,ASSQVTGTQY
TRBV12-2,TRBJ2-3,ASLPSPLSGTSGGDTQY
TRBV19,TRBJ1-3,ASTRRGISGNTIY
TRBV3-1/TRBV3-2,TRBJ2-7,ASSQDPLVSSYEQY
TRBV6-6,TRBJ1-1,ASSYSEGNTEAF
TRBV5-1,TRBJ2-6,ASSLGTGANVLT
TRBV19,TRBJ2-2,ASSIQGANTGELF
TRBV28,TRBJ1-2,ASSFQINYGYT
TRBV11-2,TRBJ2-7,ASSPVGAGGYEQY
TRBV14,TRBJ2-7,ASSPQGQGVAYEQY
TRBV7-9,TRBJ2-2,ASSLRGTGELF
TRBV11-2,TRBJ2-3,ASSLNVVGGGTDTQY
TRBV5-1,TRBJ1-2,ASSLDPGYGYT
TRBV2,TRBJ2-3,ASPDRGETTDTQY
TRBV25-1,TRBJ2-7,ASSPGHYEQY
TRBV7-2,TRBJ2-3,ASSSPAGQGDTQY
TRBV11-2,TRBJ2-1,ASSPTGGSYNEQF
TRBV7-9,TRBJ1-2,ASSPTGSGYT
TRBV7-9,TRBJ1-4,ASSSHIMTGDNEKLF
TRBV2,TRBJ1-2,ASSPVGGYGYT
TRBV9,TRBJ2-7,ASLSGTSDIYEQY
TRBV28,TRBJ1-3,ASSSPPGQGNTIY
TRBV11-2,TRBJ1-6,ASSLGQNYNSPLH
TRBV9,TRBJ2-5,ASSPAGTGVGETQY
TRBV5-8,TRBJ2-7,ASSLGDSLTYEQY
TRBV20-1,TRBJ1-1,SASWDGGDTEAF
TRBV6-5,TRBJ1-1,ASSYSYTNTEAF
TRBV4-1,TRBJ2-1,ASSQVGDSYEQF
TRBV9,TRBJ2-3,ASSVTGGGPDTQY
TRBV4-1,TRBJ2-1,ASSHVAGDYNEQF
TRBV7-2,TRBJ1-5,ASSSTSGAGQPQH
TRBV6-6,TRBJ1-1,ASRAQNTEAF
TRBV3-1/TRBV3-2,TRBJ1-1,ASSQSGVSTEAF
TRBV7-9,TRBJ2-1,ASSLGGGPHNEQF
TRBV29-1,TRBJ1-2,SVYLGDYGYT
TRBV28,TRBJ2-3,ASRTQGWGHTDTQY
TRBV19,TRBJ2-7,ASSMTRGASFVYEQY
TRBV28,TRBJ2-3,ASITGQGTADTQY
TRBV7-8,TRBJ2-5,ASSLSRFQETQY
TRBV19,TRBJ2-1,ASSVLAGVYNEQF
TRBV18,TRBJ2-1,ASSPGTSGGHNEQF